This TCR beta chain emerged from a study of T cell repertoires in cytomegalovirus infection (dated by TCRdb to about 2019). About the full investigation: The peptide stimulations were aimed at well-studied HLA-B-restricted epitopes as well as recently identified HLA-C-restricted CMV epitopes, whose presentation resists viral immunomodulation. The HLA type of each donor mattered for the analysis, because public TCR beta signatures pointed to carriage of CMV infection along with the matching HLA type.

In light of the paper, this sample's treatment or condition label describes: in vitro stimulation with specific CMV peptide epitopes to enrich CMV-specific T cells. The V end loses 3 bases and the J end loses 2 bases, and a stretch of 16 bases separates them. Its CDR3 holds 17 amino acids, cysteine through phenylalanine. Kept here is only the CDR3 DNA, which spans 51 bases and is read in frame from base 1. As encoded in the germline V gene (reference sequence), CDR1 is SEHNR while CDR2 is FQNEAQ. This clonotype was seen more than once but under ten times. The antigen this receptor binds is unknown. Base qualities are missing; no much larger clone stands one base away. The instrument was an Illumina HiSeq 1500. Starting from the raw public reads, TCRdb applied fastp trimming at Q25, assembled clones with MiXCR and retained in-frame beta chains. Each CDR3 protein appears once, grouped with its most common genes and DNA. This sample lists about 83,000 distinct CDR3 sequences; 45% to 50% were detected once. More than 80% of the sample comes from the top ten.

Results the study describes overall, beyond this receptor: The ex vivo response was dominated by HLA-C-restricted CMV-specific TCR beta clonotypes, which also provided the single most frequent clonotype in two of eight donors. In both this cohort and an independent roughly 330-donor cohort, the cumulative frequency of public TCR beta family members distinguished carriers of CMV infection plus the relevant HLA type.

This sample comprised CD8+ T cells from cultured PBMCs, obtained from culture after CMV antigen stimulation. The source of this sequence is a human donor in good health (CMV status not recorded). Some clones in this sample may be carry-over from other donors' samples. The sequence joins TRBV7-9 to TRBJ1-4, with no D gene named confidently. The CDR3 protein sequence reads: CASSLGGPGPTNEKLFF. DNA sequence: TGTGCCAGCAGCTTGGGAGGACCGGGCCCGACTAATGAAAAACTGTTTTTT.